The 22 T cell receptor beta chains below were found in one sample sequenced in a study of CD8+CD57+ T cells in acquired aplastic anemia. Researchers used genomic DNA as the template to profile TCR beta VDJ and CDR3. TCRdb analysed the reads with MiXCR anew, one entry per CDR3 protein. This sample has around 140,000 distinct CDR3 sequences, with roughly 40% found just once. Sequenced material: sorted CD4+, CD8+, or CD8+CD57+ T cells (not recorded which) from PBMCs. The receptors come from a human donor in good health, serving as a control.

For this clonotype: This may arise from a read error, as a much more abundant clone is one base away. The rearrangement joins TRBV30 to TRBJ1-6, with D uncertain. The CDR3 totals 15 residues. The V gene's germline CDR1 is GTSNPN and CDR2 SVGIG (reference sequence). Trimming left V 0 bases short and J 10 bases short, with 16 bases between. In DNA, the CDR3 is TGTGCCTGGAGTGTAGAGGGTCCCGGAGAATCACCCCTCCACTTT. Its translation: CAWSVEGPGESPLHF.

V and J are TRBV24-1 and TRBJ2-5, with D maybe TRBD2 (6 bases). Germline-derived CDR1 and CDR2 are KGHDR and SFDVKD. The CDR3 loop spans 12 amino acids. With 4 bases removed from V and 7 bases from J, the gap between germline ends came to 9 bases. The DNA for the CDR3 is TGTGCCACCAGTGACTCGCGGGGGACCCAGTACTTC. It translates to CATSDSRGTQYF.

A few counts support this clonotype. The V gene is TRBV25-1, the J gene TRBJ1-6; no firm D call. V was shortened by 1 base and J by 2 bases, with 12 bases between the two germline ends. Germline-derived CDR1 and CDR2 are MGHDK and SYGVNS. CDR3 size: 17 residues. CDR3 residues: CASSEWEAAAYNSPLHF. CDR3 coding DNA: TGTGCCAGCAGTGAATGGGAGGCAGCAGCCTATAATTCACCCCTCCACTTT.

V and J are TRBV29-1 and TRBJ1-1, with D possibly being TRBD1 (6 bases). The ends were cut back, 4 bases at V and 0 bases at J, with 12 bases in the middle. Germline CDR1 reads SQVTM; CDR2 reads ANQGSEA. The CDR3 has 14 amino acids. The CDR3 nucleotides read TGCAGCGTTGTATTGGGGGCTGTGAACACTGAAGCTTTCTTT. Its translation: CSVVLGAVNTEAFF.

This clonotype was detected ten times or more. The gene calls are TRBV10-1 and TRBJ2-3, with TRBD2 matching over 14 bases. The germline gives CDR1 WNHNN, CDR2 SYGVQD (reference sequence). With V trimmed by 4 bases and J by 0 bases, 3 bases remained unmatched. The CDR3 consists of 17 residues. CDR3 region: CASSGGLAGASTDTQYF. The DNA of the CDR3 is TGCGCCAGCAGTGGGGGACTAGCGGGGGCTAGCACAGATACGCAGTATTTT.

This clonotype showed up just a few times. The CDR3 DNA reads TGTGCCAGCAGCTTTGTGGACAGGCCTGGGGCGGACGGCTACACCTTC. It specifies CASSFVDRPGADGYTF. The chain combines TRBV5-6 with TRBJ1-2, with 7 positions matching TRBD1. Per the germline V gene, CDR1 is SGHDT and CDR2 is YYEEEE. The V and J ends lost 2 bases and 8 bases, in that order; junction bases with no gene match: 15. The CDR3 is 16 residues long.

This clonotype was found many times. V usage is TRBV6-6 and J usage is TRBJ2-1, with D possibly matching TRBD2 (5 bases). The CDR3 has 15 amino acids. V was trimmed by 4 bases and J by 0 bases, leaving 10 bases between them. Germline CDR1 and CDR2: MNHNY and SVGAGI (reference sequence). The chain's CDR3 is CASSFSGSSYNEQFF. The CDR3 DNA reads TGTGCCAGCAGTTTTAGTGGGAGCTCCTACAATGAGCAGTTCTTC.

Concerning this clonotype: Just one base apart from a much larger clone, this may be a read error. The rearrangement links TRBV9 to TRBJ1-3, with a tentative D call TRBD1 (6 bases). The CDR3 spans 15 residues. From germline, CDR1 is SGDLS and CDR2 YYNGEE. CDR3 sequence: CASSGGGAGGNTMYF. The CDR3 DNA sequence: TGTGCCAGCAGCGGTGGGGGGGCAGGTGGAAACACCATGTATTTT.

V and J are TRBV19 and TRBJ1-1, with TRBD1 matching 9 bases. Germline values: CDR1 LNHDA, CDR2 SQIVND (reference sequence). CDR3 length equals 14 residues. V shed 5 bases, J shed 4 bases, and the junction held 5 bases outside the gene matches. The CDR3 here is CASSSQGAATEAFF. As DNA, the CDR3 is TGTGCCAGTAGTTCACAGGGGGCAGCCACTGAAGCTTTCTTT.

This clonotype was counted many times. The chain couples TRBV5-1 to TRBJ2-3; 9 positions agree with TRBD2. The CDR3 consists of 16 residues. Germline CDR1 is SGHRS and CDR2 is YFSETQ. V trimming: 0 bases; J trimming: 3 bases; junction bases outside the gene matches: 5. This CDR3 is CASSLGRGGRTDTQYF. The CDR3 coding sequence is TGCGCCAGCAGCTTGGGGCGGGGGGGCCGGACAGATACGCAGTATTTT. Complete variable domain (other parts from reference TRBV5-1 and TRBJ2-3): KAGVTQTPRYLIKTRGQQVTLSCSPISGHRSVSWYQQTPGQGLQFLFEYFSETQRNKGNFPGRFSGRQFSNSRSEMNVSTLELGDSALYLCASSLGRGGRTDTQYFGPGTRLTVL.

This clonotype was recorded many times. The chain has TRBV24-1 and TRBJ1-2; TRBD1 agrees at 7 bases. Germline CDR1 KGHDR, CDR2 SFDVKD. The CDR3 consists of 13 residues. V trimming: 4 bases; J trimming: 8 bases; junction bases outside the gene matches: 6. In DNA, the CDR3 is TGTGCCACCAGTGAGTCCGGGACAGTGGGCTACACCTTC. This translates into CATSESGTVGYTF.

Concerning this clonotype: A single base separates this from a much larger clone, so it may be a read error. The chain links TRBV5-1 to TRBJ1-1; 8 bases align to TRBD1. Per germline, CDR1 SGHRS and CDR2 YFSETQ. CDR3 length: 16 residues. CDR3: CASSATGVILNTGAFF. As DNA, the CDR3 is TGCGCCAGCAGCGCGACAGGGGTCATTCTGAACACTGGAGCTTTCTTT. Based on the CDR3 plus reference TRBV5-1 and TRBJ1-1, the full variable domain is KAGVTQTPRYLIKTRGQQVTLSCSPISGHRSVSWYQQTPGQGLQFLFEYFSETQRNKGNFPGRFSGRQFSNSRSEMNVSTLELGDSALYLCASSATGVILNTGAFFGQGTRLTVV.

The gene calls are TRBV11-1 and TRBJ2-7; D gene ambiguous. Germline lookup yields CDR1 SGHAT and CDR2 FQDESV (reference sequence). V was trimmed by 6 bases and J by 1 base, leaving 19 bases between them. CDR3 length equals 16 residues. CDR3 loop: CASSPQVGAWSYEQYF. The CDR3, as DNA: TGTGCCAGCAGTCCACAAGTGGGTGCGTGGTCCTACGAGCAGTACTTC.

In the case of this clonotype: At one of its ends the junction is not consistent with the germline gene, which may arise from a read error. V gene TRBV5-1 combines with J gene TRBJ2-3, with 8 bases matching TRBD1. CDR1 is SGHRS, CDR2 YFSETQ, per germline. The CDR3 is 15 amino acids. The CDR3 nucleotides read TGCGCCAGCAGCACGGGACAGGTTGGGACAGGTACGCAGTATTTT. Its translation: CASSTGQVGTGTQYF.

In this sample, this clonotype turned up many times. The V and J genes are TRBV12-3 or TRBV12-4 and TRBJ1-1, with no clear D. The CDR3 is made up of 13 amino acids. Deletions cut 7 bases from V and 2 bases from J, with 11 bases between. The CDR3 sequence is CASNLGPNTEAFF. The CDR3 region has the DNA TGTGCCAGCAACTTGGGTCCTAACACTGAAGCTTTCTTT.

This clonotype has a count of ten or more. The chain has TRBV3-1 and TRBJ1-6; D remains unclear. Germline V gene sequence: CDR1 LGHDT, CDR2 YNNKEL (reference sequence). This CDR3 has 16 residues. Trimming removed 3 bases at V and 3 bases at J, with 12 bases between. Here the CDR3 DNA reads TGTGCCAGCAGCCATCGCAGCAGCCTCTATAATTCACCCCTCCACTTT. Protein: CASSHRSSLYNSPLHF.

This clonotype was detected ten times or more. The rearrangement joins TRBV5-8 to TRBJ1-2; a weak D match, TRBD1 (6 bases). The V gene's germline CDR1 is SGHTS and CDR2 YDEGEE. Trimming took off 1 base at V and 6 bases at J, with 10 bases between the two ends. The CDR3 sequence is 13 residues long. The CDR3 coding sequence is TGTGCCAGCAGCTTGCCCGGACAGAATGGCTACACCTTC. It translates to CASSLPGQNGYTF.

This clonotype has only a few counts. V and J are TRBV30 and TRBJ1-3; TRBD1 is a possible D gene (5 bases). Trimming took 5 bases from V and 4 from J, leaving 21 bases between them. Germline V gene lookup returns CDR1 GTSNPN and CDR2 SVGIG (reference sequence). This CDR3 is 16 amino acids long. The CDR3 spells CAWGGRRDVLGNTIYF. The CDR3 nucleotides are TGTGCCTGGGGGGGACGAAGGGACGTTCTCGGAAACACCATATATTTT.

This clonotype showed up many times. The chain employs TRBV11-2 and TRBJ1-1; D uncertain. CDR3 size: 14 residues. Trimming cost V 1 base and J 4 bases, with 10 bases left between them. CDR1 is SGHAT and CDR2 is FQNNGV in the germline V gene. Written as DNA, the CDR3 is TGTGCCAGCAGCTTAGGGGTTGCGGGCACTGAAGCTTTCTTT. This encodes CASSLGVAGTEAFF.

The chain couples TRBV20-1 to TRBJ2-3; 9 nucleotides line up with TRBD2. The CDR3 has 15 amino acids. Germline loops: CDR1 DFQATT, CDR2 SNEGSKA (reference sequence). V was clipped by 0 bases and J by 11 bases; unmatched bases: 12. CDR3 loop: CSARDHGLAIHEQYF. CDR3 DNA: TGCAGTGCTAGAGATCACGGACTAGCGATACATGAGCAGTATTTT.

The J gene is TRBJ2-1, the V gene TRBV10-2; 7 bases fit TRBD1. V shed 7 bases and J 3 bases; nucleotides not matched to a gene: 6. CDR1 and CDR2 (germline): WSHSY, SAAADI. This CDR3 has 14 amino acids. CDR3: CASNLGQDYNEQFF. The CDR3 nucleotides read TGCGCCAGCAACCTCGGACAGGACTACAATGAGCAGTTCTTC.

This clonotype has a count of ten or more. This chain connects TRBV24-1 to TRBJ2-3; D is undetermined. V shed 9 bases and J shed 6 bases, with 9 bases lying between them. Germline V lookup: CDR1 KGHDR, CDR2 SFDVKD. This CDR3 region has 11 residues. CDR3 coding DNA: TGTGCCACCTCCGCGGAGGATACGCAGTATTTT. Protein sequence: CATSAEDTQYF.